These 25 T cell receptor beta chains were all obtained from the same sample, sequenced in a study of blood T cell repertoires in COVID-19. Method: immunoSEQ multiplex PCR; TCRdb's copy keeps in-frame clones and lacks some. The repertoire has more than 200,000 clones, around 90% of them found once; the top ten carry approximately 1.8%. Sample: peripheral blood. These receptors were collected from a man between 65 and 80 years old with acute or convalescent COVID-19.

The chain links TRBV29-1 to TRBJ2-1, with 9 bases that match TRBD2. The trim removed 2 bases at V and 6 bases at J, leaving 5 bases unmatched. The CDR3 is 14 amino acids. Germline V CDR1 and CDR2: SQVTM, ANQGSEA. Here the CDR3 reads CSVESSGRPNEQFF. In DNA form, the CDR3 reads TGCAGCGTTGAATCCAGCGGGAGGCCCAATGAGCAGTTCTTC.

This clone was counted once. The chain has TRBV25-1 and TRBJ2-5; 9 bases are a match to TRBD2. Germline trimming cut 5 bases from V and 5 bases from J; bases unmatched to any gene: 12. Germline assignment: CDR1 MGHDK and CDR2 SYGVNS. The CDR3 is made up of 16 amino acids. This CDR3 reads CASSLAGSGSLETQYF. Here the CDR3 DNA reads TGTGCCAGCAGTCTAGCCGGTAGCGGGAGTTTGGAGACCCAGTACTTC.

The chain carries TRBV11-2 and TRBJ2-5; a weak D match, TRBD1 (6 bases). V lost 5 bases and J lost 5, with 24 bases in between. Germline CDR1 and CDR2: SGHAT and FQNNGV. The CDR3 is 17 residues long. CDR3 protein: CASSPSWGTPGEETQYF. Written as DNA, the CDR3 is TGTGCCAGCAGCCCAAGTTGGGGGACCCCAGGGGAGGAGACCCAGTACTTC. Together with reference TRBV11-2 and TRBJ2-5, the CDR3 gives the full variable domain: EAGVAQSPRYKIIEKRQSVAFWCNPISGHATLYWYQQILGQGPKLLIQFQNNGVVDDSQLPKDRFSAERLKGVDSTLKIQPAKLEDSAVYLCASSPSWGTPGEETQYFGPGTRLLVL.

J is TRBJ2-6 and V is TRBV7-2; perhaps TRBD1 as D (5 bases). CDR1 and CDR2 from the germline V gene are SGHTA and FQGNSA. This CDR3 has 13 amino acids. V dropped 5 bases and J dropped 4 bases, with 6 bases sitting between them. CDR3 residues: CASSKGGANVLTF. Here the CDR3 DNA reads TGTGCCAGCAGCAAGGGGGGGGCCAACGTCCTGACTTTC.

This clone was found a few times. The gene calls are TRBV7-2 and TRBJ2-2, with 12 nucleotides matching TRBD2. Germline V CDR1 and CDR2: SGHTA, FQGNSA. The junction had 3 bases not matched to a gene; V was cut back by 4 bases and J by 6 bases. CDR3 length: 15 residues. This CDR3 reads CASSSPSGRAGELFF. CDR3 DNA: TGTGCCAGCAGCTCTCCTAGCGGGAGGGCCGGGGAGCTGTTTTTT.

This sequence joins TRBV5-1 and TRBJ1-1; D perhaps matches TRBD1 (6 bases). The CDR3 sequence is 15 residues long. Deletions cut 6 bases from V and 2 bases from J, with 17 bases between. Germline loops: CDR1 SGHRS, CDR2 YFSETQ. The CDR3 region is CASTGQGHRNTEAFF. For the CDR3, the DNA is TGCGCCAGCACCGGCCAGGGGCACAGAAACACTGAAGCTTTCTTT.

This rearrangement joins TRBV28 to TRBJ2-1; 8 bases line up with TRBD1. The ends lost 6 bases at V and 1 base at J; junction bases unmatched: 17. CDR1 and CDR2 from the germline V gene are MDHEN and SYDVKM. The CDR3 extends over 19 amino acids. CDR3 DNA sequence: TGTGCCAGCAGGCCTCCGGCAGGGGGCTCCGGGCATTCCTACAATGAGCAGTTCTTC. It encodes CASRPPAGGSGHSYNEQFF. Drawing the rest from reference TRBV28 and TRBJ2-1, the complete variable domain is DVKVTQSSRYLVKRTGEKVFLECVQDMDHENMFWYRQDPGLGLRLIYFSYDVKMKEKGDIPEGYSVSREKKERFSLILESASTNQTSMYLCASRPPAGGSGHSYNEQFFGPGTRLTVL.

This rearrangement joins TRBV7-2 to TRBJ2-2, with 7 bases lining up with TRBD1. The CDR3 totals 15 residues. Germline V CDR1 and CDR2: SGHTA, FQGNSA. After removal of 5 bases from V and 0 bases from J, the junction contained 3 bases not matched to a gene. CDR3 residues: CASSLGQTNTGELFF. The CDR3 DNA reads as TGTGCCAGCAGCCTGGGACAGACGAACACCGGGGAGCTGTTTTTT.

The genes are TRBV5-6 and TRBJ2-3, with 8 bases matching TRBD2. Germline values: CDR1 SGHDT, CDR2 YYEEEE. This CDR3 is built from 16 residues. The trim removed 1 base at V and 2 bases at J, leaving 6 bases unmatched. The CDR3 DNA reads TGTGCCAGCAGCTTGTTGACTAGCGAGTACACAGATACGCAGTATTTT. It yields the protein CASSLLTSEYTDTQYF. The full variable domain, its missing parts supplied by reference TRBV5-6 and TRBJ2-3, is DAGVTQSPTHLIKTRGQQVTLRCSPKSGHDTVSWYQQALGQGPQFIFQYYEEEERQRGNFPDRFSGHQFPNYSSELNVNALLLGDSALYLCASSLLTSEYTDTQYFGPGTRLTVL.

There are a few counts of this clone. CDR3 amino acids: CASSRPGQIYGYTF. The CDR3 region has the DNA TGCGCCAGCAGCCGGCCGGGACAGATCTATGGCTACACCTTC. The gene calls are TRBV5-1 and TRBJ1-2; 7 bases match TRBD1. The CDR3 has 14 residues. The germline CDR1 and CDR2 sequences are SGHRS and YFSETQ. The V gene end was trimmed by 4 bases and the J gene end by 4 bases; junction bases not matched to a gene: 7.

The V gene is TRBV7-2, the J gene TRBJ2-1; 14 bases are shared with TRBD2. CDR3 size: 16 residues. Germline-derived CDR1 and CDR2 are SGHTA and FQGNSA. Unmatched junction bases numbered 9, after V lost 4 bases and J lost 10 bases. The CDR3 loop reads CASSYGFGTSGREQFF. CDR3 sequence (DNA): TGTGCCAGCAGCTACGGATTCGGGACTAGCGGGAGAGAGCAGTTCTTC.

This clone came up many times. CDR3 nucleotide sequence: TGCAGCGTGAGCTCCTACAATGAGCAGTTCTTC. It yields the protein CSVSSYNEQFF. The chain couples TRBV29-1 to TRBJ2-1, with no clear D. This CDR3 has 11 residues. In germline, CDR1 is SQVTM, CDR2 ANQGSEA. Between the trimmed V and J ends, which lost 6 bases and 0 bases, there was a span of 3 bases.

J is TRBJ2-7 and V is TRBV20-1; 13 bases fit TRBD2. The V gene end was trimmed by 3 bases and the J gene end by 3 bases; junction bases not matched to a gene: 5. Germline V gene lookup returns CDR1 DFQATT and CDR2 SNEGSKA (reference sequence). This CDR3 has 15 amino acids. CDR3 nucleotide sequence: TGCAGTGCTAGTTCGGGACTAGCGGGGAGCTACGAGCAGTACTTC. Its protein product is CSASSGLAGSYEQYF.

V and J are TRBV18 and TRBJ1-1; D may be TRBD1 (5 bases). Trimming took 6 bases from V and 3 from J, leaving 11 bases between them. Germline V gene data show CDR1 as KGHSH and CDR2 as LQKENI. The CDR3 has 13 amino acids. The CDR3 loop reads CASSSPRDTEAFF. In DNA, the CDR3 is TGTGCCAGCTCCTCCCCCAGGGACACTGAAGCTTTCTTT.

The chain recombines TRBV28 with TRBJ2-5, with a tentative D call TRBD1 (5 bases). The germline V gene encodes CDR1 MDHEN and CDR2 SYDVKM. V lost 5 bases and J 2 bases, leaving 12 bases between the germline ends. The CDR3 has 14 residues. CDR3 in DNA: TGTGCCAGCAGTCGCCGACAGAGTCAAGAGACCCAGTACTTC. Translation: CASSRRQSQETQYF.

The CDR3 DNA reads as TGTGCCAGTCGGCAAGTTGCGGGAGGGCCGCGGACCGGGGAGCTGTTTTTT. It codes for CASRQVAGGPRTGELFF. The chain recombines TRBV19 with TRBJ2-2; 9 positions match TRBD2. Germline trimming cut 8 bases from V and 5 bases from J; bases unmatched to any gene: 15. This CDR3 comprises 17 residues. CDR1 is LNHDA, CDR2 SQIVND, per germline (reference sequence).

This clone showed up just once. The chain uses TRBV18 and TRBJ2-7, with 9 nucleotides matching TRBD1. This CDR3 comprises 16 residues. V was pared by 1 base and J by 3 bases, with 7 bases of the junction left unmatched. Germline V gives CDR1 KGHSH, CDR2 LQKENI. The chain's CDR3 is CASSPQQGASSYEQYF. In DNA form, the CDR3 reads TGTGCCAGCTCACCACAACAGGGGGCTAGTAGCTACGAGCAGTACTTC.

The V and J genes are TRBV6-2 or TRBV6-3 and TRBJ2-1; no definite D call. The V end lost 2 bases, the J end lost 8 bases, and 10 bases lay between the germline ends. Germline V gene sequence: CDR1 MNHEY, CDR2 SVGEGT. The CDR3 sequence is 13 residues long. The CDR3 nucleotides read TGTGCCAGCAGTTACACTCAAATCTATGAGCAGTTCTTC. This sequence encodes CASSYTQIYEQFF.

This chain uses TRBV7-6 with TRBJ2-7, with D perhaps matching TRBD1 (6 bases). This CDR3 has 14 residues. Germline loops: CDR1 SGHVS, CDR2 FNYEAQ. V was cut by 5 bases and J by 1 base, with 12 bases left in between. The CDR3 nucleotides are TGTGCCAGCAGCCCCATCCAGGGGTCCTACGAGCAGTACTTC. Protein sequence: CASSPIQGSYEQYF.

The chain employs TRBV7-2 and TRBJ2-3; no clear D. CDR1 and CDR2 from the germline V gene are SGHTA and FQGNSA. CDR3 length: 11 residues. Trimming stripped 6 bases from V and 2 bases from J, with 3 bases between. CDR3: CASSYTDTQYF. The CDR3 DNA sequence: TGTGCCAGCAGTTACACAGATACGCAGTATTTT.

The chain joins TRBV18 to TRBJ1-4; TRBD1 matches 9 bases. V shed 1 base and J 6 bases; nucleotides not matched to a gene: 9. Germline loops: CDR1 KGHSH, CDR2 LQKENI. The CDR3 totals 17 residues. The CDR3 is CASSPRTMGQGYEKLFF. DNA for the CDR3: TGTGCCAGCTCACCACGGACGATGGGACAGGGATATGAAAAACTGTTTTTT.

The chain couples TRBV3-1 (or the pseudogene TRBV3-2) to TRBJ2-1; maybe TRBD2 (6 bases). CDR3 length equals 14 residues. Germline V gene sequence: CDR1 LGHDT, CDR2 YNNKEL (reference sequence). Trimming left V 1 base short and J 6 bases short, with 10 bases between. The CDR3 DNA sequence: TGTGCCAGCAGCCAAGGGGGCGGGATCAATGAGCAGTTCTTC. It yields the protein CASSQGGGINEQFF.

The V call is TRBV23-1, the J call TRBJ2-1, with 11 bases matching TRBD2. TRBV23-1 is an open reading frame whose function is uncertain. Unmatched junction bases numbered 10, after V lost 0 bases and J lost 0 bases. The CDR3 consists of 20 residues. The CDR3: CASSQSRASGRTTSYNEQFF. The DNA of the CDR3 is TGCGCCAGCAGTCAATCTCGGGCTAGCGGGAGGACAACCTCCTACAATGAGCAGTTCTTC.

CDR3 bases: TGTGCCAGCAGCCATTTGACCGGGACAGGGGAGTTCATGAACACTGAAGCTTTCTTT. Its translation is CASSHLTGTGEFMNTEAFF. The V and J genes are TRBV4-2 and TRBJ1-1; 10 bases are shared with TRBD1. This CDR3 has 19 residues. Unmatched junction bases numbered 13, after V lost 3 bases and J lost 0 bases. Germline CDR1 reads LGHNA; CDR2 reads YNFKEQ.

J is TRBJ1-1 and V is TRBV7-6, with no clear D. The germline gives CDR1 SGHVS, CDR2 FNYEAQ. This CDR3 region has 15 residues. The V and J ends lost 5 bases and 3 bases respectively, with 16 bases between them. CDR3 sequence reads: CASSPSGRIDTEAFF. The CDR3 coding sequence is TGTGCCAGCAGCCCTAGTGGGAGGATAGACACTGAAGCTTTCTTT.